This paragraph reports one T cell receptor beta chain. As yet, its antigen is unknown. The CDR3 covers 13 residues. V lost 9 bases and J lost 3, with 12 bases in between. Germline assignment: CDR1 ENHRY and CDR2 SYGVKD. RNA extraction was followed by reverse transcription into cDNA, which acted as the sequencing template. Measured with immunoSEQ multiplex PCR; TCRdb has only the in-frame clones, and not every one. The sample has about 8,900 clones; around 67% are singletons. The data were obtained in a study of CD8+ T cells in alopecia areata. Study in general: Dosing with tofacitinib proceeded for 6 to 18 months, followed by 6 months off drug.

Peripheral blood and lesional scalp punch biopsies were taken from alopecia areata patients. General study findings and limits: Mice gave a clearer picture of TCR sharing than patients did, possibly for HLA-related reasons. There were also resident alphabeta T cells of normal skin sequenced in scalp samples. Relative to normal scalp, lesional scalp, especially alopecia totalis/universalis, showed higher clonality.

This sequence originates from a human donor with alopecia areata. The genes are TRBV10-3 and TRBJ1-5; D is uncertain. Sequencing was carried out using skin. The CDR3 region has the DNA TGTGCCATTTCGCCAGAAAACAATCAGCCCCAGCATTTT. It codes for CAISPENNQPQHF.